Detailed here is one TCR beta chain. The CDR3 length is 15 residues. In germline, CDR1 is SGHRS, CDR2 YFSETQ. Between the trimmed V and J ends, which lost 1 base and 7 bases, there was a span of 17 bases. The data derive from a study of blood T cell repertoires in COVID-19. Study in general: There were acute and convalescent COVID-19 samples, and they came from the United States, Italy and Spain. PBMCs, B-cell-depleted T cells, or T cells were the source of the cDNA or gDNA that made up the material.

As handled by the study authors: Cell counts per sample came from amplifying reference gene primers. Assay used: immunoSEQ multiplex PCR; TCRdb lists only in-frame clones, some missing. V, J and clone size were drawn from that table, and D and trimming were deduced from the DNA. The data contain 300,000 to 400,000 clones, about 90% of them singletons. The chain employs TRBV5-1 and TRBJ1-1; D is perhaps TRBD1 (6 bases). The clonotype originates from a woman aged 18-30 years who had recovered from COVID-19. The specimen was peripheral blood. CDR3 region: CASSLIEGGRVEAFF. The CDR3 bases are TGCGCCAGCAGCTTGATTGAAGGGGGAAGGGTTGAAGCTTTCTTT. Together with reference TRBV5-1 and TRBJ1-1, the CDR3 gives the full variable domain: KAGVTQTPRYLIKTRGQQVTLSCSPISGHRSVSWYQQTPGQGLQFLFEYFSETQRNKGNFPGRFSGRQFSNSRSEMNVSTLELGDSALYLCASSLIEGGRVEAFFGQGTRLTVV.